A single sample gave rise to the 30 T cell receptor beta chains below, sequenced in a study of shared clonotypes between healthy human individuals. Sequenced by immunoSEQ multiplex PCR; TCRdb stores in-frame clones only, minus some. The sample lists hundreds of thousands of clones; 74% were seen once. Sequencing was done on a sample of memory CD4+ T cells sorted from blood. Subset indicated: CD45RA-negative fraction. These receptors were collected from a woman between 25 and 40 years old in good health.

The table lists this clone with a few counts. DNA of the CDR3: TGTGCCAGCAGCCAAGATGTGAGGGAGCAGTTCTTC. Its protein product is CASSQDVREQFF. The chain is built from TRBV4-2 and TRBJ2-1; no firm D call. V gave up 0 bases and J gave up 10 bases, with 7 bases separating them. The CDR3 loop spans 12 amino acids. Germline V gives CDR1 LGHNA, CDR2 YNFKEQ.

The chain recombines TRBV27 with TRBJ2-7, with D unresolved. This CDR3 is built from 13 residues. The germline V and J ends were trimmed by 2 bases and 5 bases, with 10 bases remaining between them. The germline V gene has CDR1 MNHEY and CDR2 SMNVEV (reference sequence). The CDR3 spells CASSLGREDEQYF. CDR3 DNA: TGTGCCAGCAGTTTAGGCAGAGAAGACGAGCAGTACTTC.

In this sample, this clone turned up a few times. V and J are TRBV4-2 and TRBJ1-2; TRBD1 might be the D (5 bases). With 4 bases removed from V and 2 bases from J, the gap between germline ends came to 11 bases. CDR1 LGHNA and CDR2 YNFKEQ come from the germline V gene. The CDR3 loop spans 14 amino acids. This CDR3 reads CASSPGTENYGYTF. CDR3 bases: TGTGCCAGCAGCCCCGGGACGGAGAACTATGGCTACACCTTC.

The V call is TRBV5-1, the J call TRBJ1-4; TRBD1 matches 9 bases. Trimming cost V 4 bases and J 5 bases; bases outside gene matches: 6. Germline values: CDR1 SGHRS, CDR2 YFSETQ. The CDR3 has 15 residues. The CDR3 nucleotides are TGCGCCAGCAGCCCCACCGGGACAGGGAATGAAAAACTGTTTTTT. It specifies CASSPTGTGNEKLFF.

The chain couples TRBV2 to TRBJ2-6, with 9 bases fitting TRBD1. There are 18 residues in the CDR3. Losses at the gene ends were 1 base for V and 0 bases for J; bases not matched to a gene: 4. CDR1 and CDR2 (germline): SNHLY, FYNNEI. The CDR3 region is CASSEGGTGFSGANVLTF. CDR3 nucleotide sequence: TGTGCCAGCAGTGAAGGAGGGACAGGGTTCTCTGGGGCCAACGTCCTGACTTTC.

J is TRBJ2-1 and V is TRBV6-1, with D possibly being TRBD1 or TRBD2 (5 bases each). Germline lookup yields CDR1 MNHNS and CDR2 SASEGT. The CDR3 extends over 13 amino acids. Trimming removed 11 bases from V and 4 bases from J, with 15 bases in between. Here the CDR3 reads CACRGQEYNEQFF. DNA of the CDR3: TGTGCCTGCCGGGGCCAGGAGTACAATGAGCAGTTCTTC.

This clone was seen only once. The V and J genes are TRBV6-5 and TRBJ2-2; D is ambiguous. V dropped 6 bases and J dropped 5 bases, with 10 bases sitting between them. The CDR3 is 13 residues long. Looked up from germline, CDR1 is MNHEY and CDR2 is SVGAGI. CDR3 sequence (DNA): TGTGCCAGCAGCTACCAATATACCGGGGAGCTGTTTTTT. It translates to CASSYQYTGELFF.

J is TRBJ2-2 and V is TRBV28; D call uncertain. The CDR3 covers 15 residues. Germline V gene lookup returns CDR1 MDHEN and CDR2 SYDVKM. V lost 5 bases to trimming and J lost 4 bases, with 14 bases between them. CDR3 region: CASSPESPGTGELFF. The CDR3 DNA reads TGTGCCAGCAGTCCCGAATCTCCGGGCACCGGGGAGCTGTTTTTT.

This clone occurred a few times. This chain joins TRBV19 and TRBJ1-5; 9 bases are shared with TRBD1. CDR1 and CDR2 from the germline V gene are LNHDA and SQIVND (reference sequence). Unmatched junction bases numbered 9, after V lost 5 bases and J lost 7 bases. The CDR3 consists of 15 residues. The CDR3 protein is CASSSQGQGVQPQHF. Written as DNA, the CDR3 is TGTGCCAGTAGTTCCCAGGGACAGGGAGTGCAGCCCCAGCATTTT.

Many counts were recorded for this clone. Other DNA sequences in the sample encode the same CDR3. This chain joins TRBV7-2 and TRBJ1-1, with a weak D call TRBD1 (6 bases). Germline V gene lookup returns CDR1 SGHTA and CDR2 FQGNSA. The CDR3 spans 14 residues. The V and J ends lost 2 bases and 5 bases respectively, with 12 bases between them. The CDR3 bases are TGTGCCAGCAGCTTACAGGGGCGCAGGACTGAAGCTTTCTTT. Translating it yields CASSLQGRRTEAFF.

The chain recombines TRBV28 with TRBJ1-5; the D gene is possibly TRBD1 (6 bases). V was trimmed by 10 bases and J by 5 bases, leaving 24 bases between them. CDR3 length: 16 amino acids. CDR1 MDHEN and CDR2 SYDVKM come from the germline V gene. The CDR3 DNA reads as TGTGCCACCTCCTCTACAGGGACGGGAGCTTATCAGCCCCAGCATTTT. It yields the protein CATSSTGTGAYQPQHF.

V is TRBV11-2 and J is TRBJ2-7; 8 bases line up with TRBD1. Germline V CDR1 and CDR2: SGHAT, FQNNGV. The CDR3 is made up of 15 amino acids. With V trimmed by 4 bases and J by 6 bases, 11 bases remained unmatched. DNA for the CDR3: TGTGCCAGCAGCTCCCTACAGGGGGGTATCGGCGAGCAGTACTTC. Translated: CASSSLQGGIGEQYF.

The chain is built from TRBV19 and TRBJ2-7, with a weak D call TRBD2 (5 bases). There are 15 residues in the CDR3. Germline loops: CDR1 LNHDA, CDR2 SQIVND (reference sequence). Trimming pared 5 bases from V and 3 bases from J, leaving 17 bases between. The CDR3: CASSDEGWNRYEQYF. CDR3 coding DNA: TGTGCCAGTAGTGATGAGGGATGGAATCGCTACGAGCAGTACTTC. Filled out from reference TRBV19 and TRBJ2-7, the complete variable domain reads DGGITQSPKYLFRKEGQNVTLSCEQNLNHDAMYWYRQDPGQGLRLIYYSQIVNDFQKGDIAEGYSVSREKKESFPLTVTSAQKNPTAFYLCASSDEGWNRYEQYFGPGTRLTVT.

The chain joins TRBV11-3 to TRBJ2-7; perhaps TRBD2 as D (5 bases). The CDR3 is 12 residues long. Germline V gene data show CDR1 as SGHNT and CDR2 as YENEEA. V lost 4 bases, J lost 7 bases, and 11 bases lay in between. The CDR3 reads CASSSEGREQYF. The CDR3 DNA follows: TGTGCCAGCAGCTCAGAGGGCCGGGAGCAGTACTTC.

The J gene is TRBJ2-7, the V gene TRBV25-1, with D unclear. V lost 8 bases and J lost 3, with 14 bases in between. The germline V gene encodes CDR1 MGHDK and CDR2 SYGVNS. The CDR3 loop spans 13 amino acids. The CDR3: CASQLSGGYEQYF. For the CDR3, the DNA is TGTGCCAGCCAACTTTCGGGCGGCTACGAGCAGTACTTC.

To note about this clone: The same CDR3 can be traced to other DNA sequences in this sample. The rearrangement joins TRBV11-3 to TRBJ2-1; D gene ambiguous. Trimming stripped 3 bases from V and 1 base from J, with 7 bases between. This CDR3 comprises 14 residues. CDR1 and CDR2 (germline): SGHNT, YENEEA. The CDR3 region has the DNA TGTGCCAGCAGCTTGGGCGAATCCTACAATGAGCAGTTCTTC. This sequence encodes CASSLGESYNEQFF.

V and J are TRBV28 and TRBJ2-4; the match to TRBD1 covers 10 bases. Germline V gene lookup returns CDR1 MDHEN and CDR2 SYDVKM. The CDR3 is 16 residues long. J lost 6 bases, V lost 5 bases, and 10 bases had no gene match. CDR3 nucleotide sequence: TGTGCCAGCAGTGATCCGACAGGGGGCGGGATAAACATTCAGTACTTC. Its translation: CASSDPTGGGINIQYF.

The rearrangement uses TRBV28 and TRBJ2-1, with TRBD2 as a possible D gene (6 bases). The V end was cut by 3 bases, the J end by 12 bases, with 18 bases between. Germline V lookup: CDR1 MDHEN, CDR2 SYDVKM. The CDR3 length is 14 residues. CDR3 sequence: CASSLARGQSGQFF. CDR3 sequence (DNA): TGTGCCAGCAGTTTGGCGCGGGGCCAAAGCGGGCAGTTCTTC.

This clone was counted a single time. V is TRBV6-1 and J is TRBJ2-2; 8 bases align to TRBD2. There are 16 residues in the CDR3. The germline V gene encodes CDR1 MNHNS and CDR2 SASEGT. The V segment lost 3 bases and the J segment 6 bases; nucleotides outside the gene matches: 9. DNA of the CDR3: TGTGCCAGCAGTGATCTTCCAGCGGGAGCCCCCGGGGAGCTGTTTTTT. This sequence encodes CASSDLPAGAPGELFF.

The gene calls are TRBV5-1 and TRBJ1-2; weak D call: TRBD1 (6 bases). The CDR3 is 15 amino acids. Germline CDR1 reads SGHRS; CDR2 reads YFSETQ. V gave up 0 bases and J gave up 4 bases, with 13 bases separating them. The DNA for the CDR3 is TGCGCCAGCAGCTTGGACCGGGGGCAGGCCTATGGCTACACCTTC. This translates into CASSLDRGQAYGYTF.

The chain has TRBV7-3 and TRBJ2-3; D call uncertain. CDR3 size: 13 residues. The ends were cut back, 2 bases at V and 2 bases at J, with 5 bases in the middle. Germline CDR1 and CDR2: SGHTA and FQGTGA. The CDR3 bases are TGTGCCAGCAGCTTATATACCACAGATACGCAGTATTTT. Protein: CASSLYTTDTQYF.

V and J are TRBV30 and TRBJ1-4, with 7 positions matching TRBD1. Unmatched junction bases numbered 17, after V lost 4 bases and J lost 0 bases. The CDR3 is 19 amino acids. The germline V gene has CDR1 GTSNPN and CDR2 SVGIG (reference sequence). The CDR3 nucleotides read TGTGCCTGGAATGCCAGCCGGGACAGCGCTGGATCAACTAATGAAAAACTGTTTTTT. Translating it yields CAWNASRDSAGSTNEKLFF.

The chain carries TRBV7-8 and TRBJ2-7; D possibly corresponds to TRBD2 (6 bases). The length of the CDR3 is 15 residues. CDR1 is SGHVS and CDR2 is FQNEAQ in the germline V gene. V gave up 1 base and J gave up 2 bases, with 12 bases separating them. The CDR3 coding sequence is TGTGCCAGCAGCTTAGGTCAGGGACTCCCCTACGAGCAGTACTTC. Protein sequence: CASSLGQGLPYEQYF. Full variable domain (rest looked up from reference TRBV7-8 and TRBJ2-7): GAGVSQSPRYKVAKRGQDVALRCDPISGHVSLFWYQQALGQGPEFLTYFQNEAQLDKSGLPSDRFFAERPEGSVSTLKIQRTQQEDSAVYLCASSLGQGLPYEQYFGPGTRLTVT.

This chain links TRBV2 with TRBJ1-5, with D possibly matching TRBD1 (6 bases). The V end lost 3 bases, the J end lost 5 bases, and 11 bases lay between the germline ends. The germline V gene has CDR1 SNHLY and CDR2 FYNNEI. The CDR3 spans 14 residues. The CDR3 nucleotides are TGTGCCAGCAGTGAGGAGGGGGATCATCAGCCCCAGCATTTT. Translation gives CASSEEGDHQPQHF.

This clone occurred a few times. J is TRBJ1-1 and V is TRBV28, with 10 bases lining up with TRBD1. The junction had 7 bases not matched to a gene; V was cut back by 2 bases and J by 10 bases. The germline CDR1 and CDR2 sequences are MDHEN and SYDVKM. The CDR3 is made up of 14 amino acids. Written as DNA, the CDR3 is TGTGCCAGCAGTTTAGGACAGGGGGTAAGTGGAGCTTTCTTT. Its translation is CASSLGQGVSGAFF.

This clone has just one count. CDR3: CASSLDRTGEQYF. The CDR3 DNA follows: TGTGCCAGCAGCTTAGATAGGACGGGGGAGCAGTACTTC. This chain connects TRBV7-2 to TRBJ2-7; D possibly corresponds to TRBD2 (5 bases). The V gene lost 1 base and the J gene lost 7 bases, with 11 bases spanning the gap. CDR3 length equals 13 residues. Germline V gene sequence: CDR1 SGHTA, CDR2 FQGNSA.

This chain links TRBV27 with TRBJ2-1; 7 nucleotides agree with TRBD1. The ends lost 5 bases at V and 6 bases at J; junction bases unmatched: 10. This CDR3 has 15 residues. CDR1 is MNHEY, CDR2 SMNVEV, per germline (reference sequence). The CDR3 region is CASSLGTAEGNEQFF. In DNA, the CDR3 is TGTGCCAGCAGTCTAGGGACAGCCGAGGGCAATGAGCAGTTCTTC.

The sample holds a few counts of this clone. Other DNA sequences from this sample encode an identical CDR3 as well. The rearrangement links TRBV2 to TRBJ1-2; D is unresolved. The V gene's germline CDR1 is SNHLY and CDR2 FYNNEI. This CDR3 is built from 14 residues. Deletions cut 2 bases from V and 0 bases from J, with 7 bases between. CDR3 sequence: CASSERGSNYGYTF. The CDR3 coding sequence is TGTGCCAGCAGTGAACGAGGATCTAACTATGGCTACACCTTC.

The chain uses TRBV5-4 and TRBJ2-7, with TRBD2 matching 9 bases. The germline CDR1 and CDR2 sequences are SGHNT and YYREEE (reference sequence). The CDR3 is made up of 18 amino acids. The ends lost 4 bases at V and 2 bases at J; junction bases unmatched: 16. CDR3 sequence reads: CASSPGGVREGQAYEQYF. In DNA, the CDR3 is TGTGCCAGCAGCCCAGGTGGGGTGCGGGAGGGCCAGGCCTACGAGCAGTACTTC. Full variable domain (remainder filled in from reference TRBV5-4 and TRBJ2-7): ETGVTQSPTHLIKTRGQQVTLRCSSQSGHNTVSWYQQALGQGPQFIFQYYREEENGRGNFPPRFSGLQFPNYSSELNVNALELDDSALYLCASSPGGVREGQAYEQYFGPGTRLTVT.

About this clone: The same CDR3 is also encoded by other DNA sequences in this sample. This chain joins TRBV5-6 and TRBJ2-7; D is uncertain. CDR1 and CDR2 (germline): SGHDT, YYEEEE. The CDR3 totals 12 residues. V shed 0 bases and J shed 4 bases, with 5 bases lying between them. The CDR3 DNA is TGTGCCAGCAGCTTGGAAGCATACGAGCAGTACTTC. This encodes CASSLEAYEQYF.